The 27 T cell receptor beta chains below were found in one sample sequenced in a study of OX40 agonist ivuxolimab in advanced cancers. Profiling relied on immunoSEQ multiplex PCR, and the TCRdb table lists in-frame clones only, not all of them. The profile shows some 69,000 clones, 80% to 90% of them singletons. Sample: CD4+ or CD8+ T cells sorted from blood, taken in a trial of the OX40 agonist ivuxolimab. Source of these receptors: an adult with an advanced solid tumor such as melanoma, head and neck, liver or kidney cancer.

V gene TRBV11-2 combines with J gene TRBJ1-5; D remains ambiguous. The germline V gene has CDR1 SGHAT and CDR2 FQNNGV. V was clipped by 0 bases and J by 3 bases, with 9 bases between them. The CDR3 consists of 15 residues. Here the CDR3 DNA reads TGTGCCAGCAGCTTAGATCTCGGCTTCAATCAGCCCCAGCATTTT. It encodes CASSLDLGFNQPQHF.

The chain combines TRBV9 with TRBJ2-2; 8 bases are a match to TRBD1. The germline V gene has CDR1 SGDLS and CDR2 YYNGEE. V trimming: 3 bases; J trimming: 1 base; junction bases outside the gene matches: 8. CDR3 length: 17 residues. The CDR3 DNA sequence: TGTGCCAGCAGCGCCTCTTGGACAGGGATGAACACCGGGGAGCTGTTTTTT. This gives the protein CASSASWTGMNTGELFF.

The chain has TRBV7-2 and TRBJ2-1; TRBD1 matches 8 bases. Trimming at V came to 4 bases and at J to 2 bases, leaving 4 bases not matched to a gene. This CDR3 has 15 amino acids. Germline V lookup: CDR1 SGHTA, CDR2 FQGNSA. For the CDR3, the DNA is TGTGCCAGCAGCTCTTACAGGGGGGCCTACAATGAGCAGTTCTTC. This gives the protein CASSSYRGAYNEQFF.

With respect to this clone: The same CDR3 arises from other DNA sequences in this sample as well. This chain joins TRBV2 and TRBJ2-3, with D unclear. The V end was cut by 4 bases, the J end by 5 bases, with 4 bases between. The germline gives CDR1 SNHLY, CDR2 FYNNEI. The CDR3 has 11 amino acids. Written as DNA, the CDR3 is TGTGCCAGCAGTGTGGGAGATACGCAGTATTTT. It yields the protein CASSVGDTQYF.

This clone was detected only a few times. This chain joins TRBV19 and TRBJ1-2; D call uncertain. Looked up from germline, CDR1 is LNHDA and CDR2 is SQIVND (reference sequence). There are 14 residues in the CDR3. Trimming removed 0 bases at V and 2 bases at J, with 7 bases between. The CDR3 DNA is TGTGCCAGTAGTATAGAACGGGGAAACTATGGCTACACCTTC. It specifies CASSIERGNYGYTF.

This clone was counted a few times. This sequence joins TRBV6-6 and TRBJ1-5; D is possibly TRBD1 (5 bases). With 7 bases removed from V and 1 base from J, the gap between germline ends came to 11 bases. This CDR3 region has 14 residues. CDR1 and CDR2 (germline): MNHNY, SVGAGI (reference sequence). CDR3 bases: TGTGCCAGCACCCCGGGGGGGAGCAATCAGCCCCAGCATTTT. Protein product: CASTPGGSNQPQHF.

V gene TRBV5-6 combines with J gene TRBJ2-3, with a possible D match to TRBD1 (6 bases). V was trimmed by 4 bases and J by 2 bases, leaving 20 bases between them. There are 17 residues in the CDR3. From germline, CDR1 is SGHDT and CDR2 YYEEEE. The CDR3 sequence: CASSRRTALSITDTQYF. The CDR3 bases are TGTGCCAGCAGCCGCCGGACAGCCCTTTCAATCACAGATACGCAGTATTTT.

The chain joins TRBV11-3 to TRBJ1-1, with D unclear. Trimming stripped 0 bases from V and 0 bases from J, with 20 bases between. This CDR3 is built from 19 residues. Germline CDR1 is SGHNT and CDR2 is YENEEA. CDR3 in amino acids: CASSLESPAGNILNTEAFF. The CDR3 DNA sequence: TGTGCCAGCAGCTTAGAGTCTCCGGCCGGAAACATATTGAACACTGAAGCTTTCTTT.

V usage is TRBV6-1 and J usage is TRBJ2-3; perhaps TRBD2 as D (6 bases). This CDR3 has 15 amino acids. CDR1 is MNHNS and CDR2 is SASEGT in the germline V gene. With 5 bases removed from V and 0 bases from J, the gap between germline ends came to 12 bases. The CDR3 DNA reads as TGTGCCAGCAGTCCGTCCCGGGGGAGCACAGATACGCAGTATTTT. Its translation: CASSPSRGSTDTQYF.

The sample holds one count of this clone. The chain joins TRBV7-2 to TRBJ2-7, with D unresolved. CDR1 SGHTA and CDR2 FQGNSA come from the germline V gene. Trimming stripped 5 bases from V and 4 bases from J, with 12 bases between. This CDR3 has 13 residues. CDR3: CASSPAVVYEQYF. The CDR3 DNA reads as TGTGCCAGCAGCCCCGCGGTCGTTTACGAGCAGTACTTC.

The rearrangement links TRBV7-9 to TRBJ2-7; 8 bases line up with TRBD2. The J segment lost 4 bases and the V segment lost 4 bases, leaving 12 bases of the junction unmatched. This CDR3 has 16 amino acids. Germline assignment: CDR1 SEHNR and CDR2 FQNEAQ (reference sequence). The DNA for the CDR3 is TGTGCCAGCAGCTCACCCCCCGGCAGCGGGAGATACGAGCAGTACTTC. Its protein product is CASSSPPGSGRYEQYF.

The CDR3 nucleotides read TGTGCCTGGGCCCGGGACAGATCTGGAAACACCATATATTTT. Protein sequence: CAWARDRSGNTIYF. This chain links TRBV30 with TRBJ1-3; 7 bases line up with TRBD1. Trimming at V came to 5 bases and at J to 1 base, leaving 5 bases not matched to a gene. Germline loops: CDR1 GTSNPN, CDR2 SVGIG (reference sequence). The CDR3 sequence is 14 residues long.

This chain connects TRBV18 to TRBJ1-6; D remains ambiguous. This CDR3 is built from 15 residues. V was pared by 3 bases and J by 1 base, with 7 bases between. Germline assignment: CDR1 KGHSH and CDR2 LQKENI. CDR3 sequence (DNA): TGTGCCAGCTCACCGGGATCTTCCTATAATTCACCCCTCCACTTT. This translates into CASSPGSSYNSPLHF.

J is TRBJ2-7 and V is TRBV19; a possible D gene is TRBD2 (6 bases). Germline V lookup: CDR1 LNHDA, CDR2 SQIVND (reference sequence). The CDR3 spans 13 residues. Deletions cut 8 bases from V and 4 bases from J, with 15 bases between. CDR3 DNA sequence: TGTGCCAGTCGGAGGGGCAGGGATTACGAGCAGTACTTC. The encoded protein is CASRRGRDYEQYF.

V usage is TRBV5-6 and J usage is TRBJ2-3, with D maybe TRBD1 (5 bases). The ends were cut back, 3 bases at V and 0 bases at J, with 11 bases in the middle. The germline CDR1 and CDR2 sequences are SGHDT and YYEEEE. The CDR3 extends over 15 amino acids. In nucleotides, the CDR3 is TGTGCCAGCAGCTGGCGGACACCTAGCACAGATACGCAGTATTTT. It translates to CASSWRTPSTDTQYF.

The V call is TRBV27, the J call TRBJ1-2; D is unresolved. V lost 0 bases and J lost 4, with 6 bases in between. This CDR3 region has 13 residues. In germline, CDR1 is MNHEY, CDR2 SMNVEV (reference sequence). The CDR3 spells CASSLSATYGYTF. In nucleotides, the CDR3 is TGTGCCAGCAGTTTATCAGCCACCTATGGCTACACCTTC.

In nucleotides, the CDR3 is TGTGCCAGCAGCTCCCCGGGAGGGAGGTCCTACAATGAGCAGTTCTTC. It is translated as CASSSPGGRSYNEQFF. The chain employs TRBV11-2 and TRBJ2-1, with 8 positions matching TRBD2. Trimming took 4 bases from V and 1 from J; bases not matched to a gene: 6. CDR3 length: 16 amino acids. Germline assignment: CDR1 SGHAT and CDR2 FQNNGV. The full variable domain, with the rest looked up from reference TRBV11-2 and TRBJ2-1, is EAGVAQSPRYKIIEKRQSVAFWCNPISGHATLYWYQQILGQGPKLLIQFQNNGVVDDSQLPKDRFSAERLKGVDSTLKIQPAKLEDSAVYLCASSSPGGRSYNEQFFGPGTRLTVL.

V is TRBV28 and J is TRBJ1-2, with 9 bases identical to TRBD1. Germline V CDR1 and CDR2: MDHEN, SYDVKM. After removal of 6 bases from V and 3 bases from J, the junction contained 14 bases not matched to a gene. The CDR3 has 17 residues. The CDR3 spells CASSQAAGTGTDYGYTF. CDR3 bases: TGTGCCAGCAGCCAGGCCGCCGGGACAGGGACTGACTATGGCTACACCTTC.

This clone has more than one count but fewer than ten. The chain employs TRBV2 and TRBJ2-7, with D possibly being TRBD2 (6 bases). The CDR3 contains 16 residues. Trimming cost V 6 bases and J 3 bases, with 21 bases left between them. In germline, CDR1 is SNHLY, CDR2 FYNNEI. The CDR3 coding sequence is TGTGCCAGCAGCCAGACCCGAGGGGTGGGGGGCTACGAGCAGTACTTC. Translating gives CASSQTRGVGGYEQYF.

V gene TRBV2 combines with J gene TRBJ2-3; 11 positions match TRBD2. V lost 11 bases, J lost 6 bases, and 7 bases stayed unmatched. The V gene's germline CDR1 is SNHLY and CDR2 FYNNEI. CDR3 size: 13 residues. CDR3 sequence: CAPGLAGGDTQYF. The CDR3 nucleotides read TGTGCCCCCGGGCTAGCGGGGGGCGATACGCAGTATTTT.

The chain links TRBV30 to TRBJ2-3; 13 nucleotides agree with TRBD2. Germline V gene sequence: CDR1 GTSNPN, CDR2 SVGIG (reference sequence). The ends lost 4 bases at V and 3 bases at J; junction bases unmatched: 4. The CDR3 sequence is 15 residues long. The CDR3 region has the DNA TGTGCCTGGACCTGGACTAGCGGGAGTACAGATACGCAGTATTTT. Amino acids: CAWTWTSGSTDTQYF.

This clone has only one observation. The gene calls are TRBV15 and TRBJ2-7; 9 nucleotides line up with TRBD2. V shed 0 bases, J shed 2 bases, and the junction held 5 bases outside the gene matches. This CDR3 is 16 amino acids long. Germline values: CDR1 LNHNV, CDR2 YYDKDF (reference sequence). The CDR3 DNA reads TGTGCCACCAGCAGAGATCTGGGACTAGCTACCTACGAGCAGTACTTC. Protein sequence: CATSRDLGLATYEQYF.

Turning to this clone: It is unclear where the CDR3 begins or ends on the DNA, so no DNA is shown, and the CDR3 is as TCRdb lists it. The rearrangement uses TRBV2 and TRBJ1-5. The germline V gene encodes CDR1 SNHLY and CDR2 FYNNEI. The CDR3 spans 13 residues, counting both ends. CDR3: CASTVGPGQPQHF.

The chain links TRBV9 to TRBJ1-3; TRBD1 might be the D (6 bases). Trimming removed 3 bases at V and 0 bases at J, with 13 bases between. CDR1 and CDR2 from the germline V gene are SGDLS and YYNGEE. This CDR3 is built from 16 residues. The CDR3 region is CASSATGRGSGNTIYF. CDR3 bases: TGTGCCAGCAGCGCCACCGGCAGGGGCTCTGGAAACACCATATATTTT.

This sequence joins TRBV7-6 and TRBJ1-4; 9 nucleotides match TRBD1. The CDR3 consists of 16 residues. V shed 5 bases, J shed 3 bases, and the junction held 7 bases outside the gene matches. Germline CDR1 SGHVS, CDR2 FNYEAQ. CDR3 coding DNA: TGTGCCAGCAGCCAGACAGGGGGGACGTCTAATGAAAAACTGTTTTTT. Translating gives CASSQTGGTSNEKLFF.

This chain uses TRBV10-3 with TRBJ1-2, with 9 bases matching TRBD1. Losses at the gene ends were 7 bases for V and 3 bases for J; bases not matched to a gene: 9. Germline assignment: CDR1 ENHRY and CDR2 SYGVKD. The CDR3 is 15 residues long. The CDR3 region has the DNA TGTGCCATCAAACCGACAGGGGGGAGTGACTATGGCTACACCTTC. The encoded protein is CAIKPTGGSDYGYTF.

V and J are TRBV9 and TRBJ1-1; 11 bases are shared with TRBD1. J was trimmed by 0 bases and V by 4 bases; bases with no gene match: 11. Germline values: CDR1 SGDLS, CDR2 YYNGEE. The CDR3 has 18 amino acids. CDR3 nucleotides: TGTGCCAGCAGCCCCCGTCCCGGGACAGGGGGTCTGAACACTGAAGCTTTCTTT. Its protein product is CASSPRPGTGGLNTEAFF.